Listed below are T cell receptor beta chains from one sample, sequenced in a study of blood T cell repertoires in COVID-19. This table comes from immunoSEQ multiplex PCR, and its TCRdb copy is limited to in-frame clones, with some not included. The sample lists about 100,000 clones, 87% occurring once. Source material: peripheral blood. These receptor sequences come from a man younger than 40 in a cohort sampled during active COVID-19. CDR3s include the opening cysteine and the closing phenylalanine or tryptophan. The order of the fields is D gene, V gene, clone size, J gene, CDR3 DNA, CDR3 protein. D genes are given only for firm matches. Size tells how often a clone was seen (once, few, many) or the class of an expanded clone, and some rows leave it out.

d_gene: TRBD1; v_gene: TRBV5-8; abundance: once; j_gene: TRBJ2-7; CDR3nt: TGTGCCAGCAGCTTGGAGCCGGGACAGGGGAACTACGAGCAGTACTTC; CDR3aa: CASSLEPGQGNYEQYF
d_gene: TRBD1; v_gene: TRBV10-2; abundance: -; j_gene: TRBJ1-4; CDR3nt: TGCGCCAGCAGGGGACAGGGAAATGAAAAACTGTTTTTT; CDR3aa: CASRGQGNEKLFF
d_gene: -; v_gene: TRBV5-8; abundance: -; j_gene: TRBJ2-7; CDR3nt: TGTGCCAGCAGCTTGGCCCCGGGATACTCCTACGAGCAGTACTTC; CDR3aa: CASSLAPGYSYEQYF
d_gene: TRBD1; v_gene: TRBV6-1; abundance: -; j_gene: TRBJ2-1; CDR3nt: TGTGCCAGCAGTGATGGACAGGGTGGGTCCAATGAGCAGTTCTTC; CDR3aa: CASSDGQGGSNEQFF
d_gene: TRBD1; v_gene: TRBV5-8; abundance: -; j_gene: TRBJ2-7; CDR3nt: TGTGCCAGCAGCATCGCAGGGGGACAGGGGGTCTACGAGCAGTACTTC; CDR3aa: CASSIAGGQGVYEQYF
d_gene: -; v_gene: TRBV7-9; abundance: -; j_gene: TRBJ1-3; CDR3nt: TGTGCCAGCCAGTCGCGGGGGGTCAACCCCTCTGGAAACACCATATATTTT; CDR3aa: CASQSRGVNPSGNTIYF
d_gene: -; v_gene: TRBV28; abundance: -; j_gene: TRBJ2-1; CDR3nt: TGTGCCAGCACCTCGGGAGATAGCTACAATGAGCAGTTCTTC; CDR3aa: CASTSGDSYNEQFF
d_gene: -; v_gene: TRBV19; abundance: -; j_gene: TRBJ1-1; CDR3nt: TGTGCCAGTAGTATCCAACAGGGAACTGAAGCTTTCTTT; CDR3aa: CASSIQQGTEAFF
d_gene: -; v_gene: TRBV6-1; abundance: few; j_gene: TRBJ2-3; CDR3nt: TGTGCCAGCAGTGAAGGAAAGGAGACTGATACGCAGTATTTT; CDR3aa: CASSEGKETDTQYF
d_gene: -; v_gene: TRBV9; abundance: few; j_gene: TRBJ1-1; CDR3nt: TGTGCCAGCAGCGTAGGCTCGGGGGGGAACACTGAAGCTTTCTTT; CDR3aa: CASSVGSGGNTEAFF
d_gene: -; v_gene: TRBV9; abundance: -; j_gene: TRBJ2-3; CDR3nt: TGTGCCAGCAGCGTATTTGGTGGGGGGTCTGCAGATACGCAGTATTTT; CDR3aa: CASSVFGGGSADTQYF
d_gene: TRBD1; v_gene: TRBV28; abundance: -; j_gene: TRBJ1-2; CDR3nt: TGTGCCAGCAGCCCAGGGGGCGCTTTACAGGGAGATGGCTACACCTTC; CDR3aa: CASSPGGALQGDGYTF
d_gene: -; v_gene: TRBV4-1; abundance: -; j_gene: TRBJ2-7; CDR3nt: TGCGCCAGCAGCCAAGACTCACCGGGGTGGTACGAGCAGTACTTC; CDR3aa: CASSQDSPGWYEQYF
d_gene: -; v_gene: TRBV7-7; abundance: once; j_gene: TRBJ2-7; CDR3nt: TGTGCCAGCAGCTTAGCGTCCCCGAGTCCGGGACATATTCCTTACGAGCAGTACTTC; CDR3aa: CASSLASPSPGHIPYEQYF
d_gene: -; v_gene: TRBV14; abundance: -; j_gene: TRBJ2-2; CDR3nt: TGTGCCAGCAGCCCCCGCCGGGTCTCGTCGAACACCGGGGAGCTGTTTTTT; CDR3aa: CASSPRRVSSNTGELFF
d_gene: TRBD2; v_gene: TRBV7-2; abundance: -; j_gene: TRBJ2-1; CDR3nt: TGTGCCAGCAGCTTAGCTGGTCCGACACTAGCGGGTTTGAATGAGCAGTTCTTC; CDR3aa: CASSLAGPTLAGLNEQFF
d_gene: TRBD1; v_gene: TRBV10-1; abundance: few; j_gene: TRBJ1-5; CDR3nt: TGCGCCAGCAGTTGCCCGGGACAGGGATCCGAGGTGTATCAGCCCCAGCATTTT; CDR3aa: CASSCPGQGSEVYQPQHF
d_gene: TRBD2; v_gene: TRBV20-1; abundance: few; j_gene: TRBJ2-7; CDR3nt: TGCAGTGCTAGTTCCAGCGGGGAGTCCTACGAGCAGTACTTC; CDR3aa: CSASSSGESYEQYF
d_gene: -; v_gene: TRBV15; abundance: -; j_gene: TRBJ2-5; CDR3nt: TGTGCCACCAGCAGAGATCTAAGCAGGGGGGTCCCAGAGACCCAGTACTTC; CDR3aa: CATSRDLSRGVPETQYF
d_gene: -; v_gene: TRBV6-2/TRBV6-3; abundance: -; j_gene: TRBJ2-7; CDR3nt: TGTGCCAGCAGCCGGACAGCGAGCTCCTACGAGCAGTACTTC; CDR3aa: CASSRTASSYEQYF
d_gene: TRBD1; v_gene: TRBV6-4; abundance: -; j_gene: TRBJ2-3; CDR3nt: TGTGCCAGCAGCAACCACGGGACAGGGGAATTTAGGGATACGCAGTATTTT; CDR3aa: CASSNHGTGEFRDTQYF
d_gene: -; v_gene: TRBV6-2/TRBV6-3; abundance: once; j_gene: TRBJ2-7; CDR3nt: TGTGCCAGCAGTCAGGACTCCTCCTACGAGCAGTACTTC; CDR3aa: CASSQDSSYEQYF
d_gene: TRBD1; v_gene: TRBV7-7; abundance: -; j_gene: TRBJ2-3; CDR3nt: TGTGCCAGCAGCAGGGGGCGGACAGATACGCAGTATTTT; CDR3aa: CASSRGRTDTQYF
d_gene: -; v_gene: TRBV6-5; abundance: -; j_gene: TRBJ1-1; CDR3nt: TGTGCCAGCGGATCTTCGACCGGGGCTTTCTTT; CDR3aa: CASGSSTGAFF
d_gene: TRBD2; v_gene: TRBV5-1; abundance: -; j_gene: TRBJ2-1; CDR3nt: TGCGCCAGCAGCAACGGTGCTAGCGGGGGCTACAATGAGCAGTTCTTC; CDR3aa: CASSNGASGGYNEQFF
d_gene: TRBD2; v_gene: TRBV24-1; abundance: once; j_gene: TRBJ2-5; CDR3nt: TGTGCCACCACAGCGAGGAAGCGGGGGGCCCAAGAGACCCAGTACTTC; CDR3aa: CATTARKRGAQETQYF
d_gene: TRBD2; v_gene: TRBV9; abundance: once; j_gene: TRBJ2-7; CDR3nt: TGTGCCAGCAGCGCCGGGACTAGCTCCGAGCAGTACTTC; CDR3aa: CASSAGTSSEQYF
d_gene: -; v_gene: TRBV11-2; abundance: -; j_gene: TRBJ2-1; CDR3nt: TGTGCCAGCAGCTTGGGGGCGGCCTACAATGAGCAGTTCTTC; CDR3aa: CASSLGAAYNEQFF
d_gene: -; v_gene: TRBV11-2; abundance: -; j_gene: TRBJ2-3; CDR3nt: TGTGCCAGCTGCCGCGGGGTGGCAGATACGCAGTATTTT; CDR3aa: CASCRGVADTQYF
d_gene: -; v_gene: TRBV11-2; abundance: -; j_gene: TRBJ2-6; CDR3nt: TGTGCCAGCAGCTCACAGGGTTCTGGGGCCAACGTCCTGACTTTC; CDR3aa: CASSSQGSGANVLTF
d_gene: TRBD2; v_gene: TRBV6-5; abundance: -; j_gene: TRBJ2-5; CDR3nt: TGTGCCAGCAGCCTAGCGGGGGGGCGGTTTGGGACCCAGTACTTC; CDR3aa: CASSLAGGRFGTQYF
d_gene: -; v_gene: TRBV11-1; abundance: -; j_gene: TRBJ1-2; CDR3nt: TGTGCCAGCAGCCCCCACCTAGAGAACTATGGCTACACCTTC; CDR3aa: CASSPHLENYGYTF
d_gene: -; v_gene: TRBV6-5; abundance: few; j_gene: TRBJ1-2; CDR3nt: TGTGCCAGCAGAATCCCTTCGGGGTACGGCTACACCTTC; CDR3aa: CASRIPSGYGYTF
d_gene: -; v_gene: TRBV7-9; abundance: -; j_gene: TRBJ1-2; CDR3nt: TGTGCCAGCAGTCCTAGAAACGGACATTATGGCTACACCTTC; CDR3aa: CASSPRNGHYGYTF
d_gene: TRBD1; v_gene: TRBV3-1/TRBV3-2; abundance: -; j_gene: TRBJ2-3; CDR3nt: TGTGCCAGCAAGGAGGGACAGGGGGCGGGTACGCAGTATTTT; CDR3aa: CASKEGQGAGTQYF
d_gene: TRBD1; v_gene: TRBV6-6; abundance: -; j_gene: TRBJ1-6; CDR3nt: TGTGCCAGCTCACCGGGACAGGGGTTCTCACCCCTCCACTTT; CDR3aa: CASSPGQGFSPLHF
d_gene: -; v_gene: TRBV11-2; abundance: -; j_gene: TRBJ1-2; CDR3nt: TGTGCCAGCAGAGATTACCGGGACACCCACTATGGCTACACCTTC; CDR3aa: CASRDYRDTHYGYTF
d_gene: TRBD2; v_gene: TRBV6-6; abundance: -; j_gene: TRBJ2-5; CDR3nt: TGTGCCAGCAGTCCCCCCGGGACTAGCGGACAAGAGACCCAGTACTTC; CDR3aa: CASSPPGTSGQETQYF
d_gene: TRBD1; v_gene: TRBV5-1; abundance: -; j_gene: TRBJ1-4; CDR3nt: TGCGCCAGCAGCTCTAAGACAGGGGCAGACGAAAAACTGTTTTTT; CDR3aa: CASSSKTGADEKLFF